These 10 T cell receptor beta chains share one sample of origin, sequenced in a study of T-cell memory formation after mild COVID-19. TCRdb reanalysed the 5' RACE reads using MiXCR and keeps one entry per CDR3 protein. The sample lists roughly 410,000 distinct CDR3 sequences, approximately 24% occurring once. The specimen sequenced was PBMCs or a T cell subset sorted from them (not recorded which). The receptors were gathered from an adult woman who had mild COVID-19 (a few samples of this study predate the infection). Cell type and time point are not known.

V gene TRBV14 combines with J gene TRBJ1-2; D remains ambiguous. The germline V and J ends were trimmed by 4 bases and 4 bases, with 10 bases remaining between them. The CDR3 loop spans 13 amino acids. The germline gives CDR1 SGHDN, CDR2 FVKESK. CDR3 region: CASSLSFGYGYTF. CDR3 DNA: TGTGCCAGCAGCCTCTCGTTCGGCTATGGCTACACCTTC.

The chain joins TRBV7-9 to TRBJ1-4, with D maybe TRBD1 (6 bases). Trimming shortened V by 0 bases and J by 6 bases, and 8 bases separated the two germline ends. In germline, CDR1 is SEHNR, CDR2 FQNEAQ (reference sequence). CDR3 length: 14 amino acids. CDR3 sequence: CASSLAGTYEKLFF. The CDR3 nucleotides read TGTGCCAGCAGCTTAGCCGGGACATATGAAAAACTGTTTTTT.

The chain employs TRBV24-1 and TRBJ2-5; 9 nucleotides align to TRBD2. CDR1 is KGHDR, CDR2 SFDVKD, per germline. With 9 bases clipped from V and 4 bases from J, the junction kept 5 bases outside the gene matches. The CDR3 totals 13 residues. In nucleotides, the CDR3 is TGTGCCACCCAGGGCGGGAGGGGAGAGACCCAGTACTTC. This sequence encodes CATQGGRGETQYF.

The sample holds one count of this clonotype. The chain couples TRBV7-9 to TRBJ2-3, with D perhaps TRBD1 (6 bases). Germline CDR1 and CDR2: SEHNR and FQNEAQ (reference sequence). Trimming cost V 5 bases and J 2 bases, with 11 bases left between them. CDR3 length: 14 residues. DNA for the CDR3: TGTGCCAGCAGCCTCCTGGGGGCCACAGATACGCAGTATTTT. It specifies CASSLLGATDTQYF.

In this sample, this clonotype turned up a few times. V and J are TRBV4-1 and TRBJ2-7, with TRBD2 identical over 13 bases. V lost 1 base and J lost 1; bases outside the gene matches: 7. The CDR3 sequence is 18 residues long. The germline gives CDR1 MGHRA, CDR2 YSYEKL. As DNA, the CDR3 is TGCGCCAGCAGCCAAGTTACTAGCGGGGGGGATTTTTCCTACGAGCAGTACTTC. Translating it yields CASSQVTSGGDFSYEQYF.

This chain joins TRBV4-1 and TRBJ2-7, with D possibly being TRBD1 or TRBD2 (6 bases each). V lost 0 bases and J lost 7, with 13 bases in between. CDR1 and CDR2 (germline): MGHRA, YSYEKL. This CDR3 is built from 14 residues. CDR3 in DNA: TGCGCCAGCAGCCAAGATGTGAAGGGGGGAGAGCAGTACTTC. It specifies CASSQDVKGGEQYF.

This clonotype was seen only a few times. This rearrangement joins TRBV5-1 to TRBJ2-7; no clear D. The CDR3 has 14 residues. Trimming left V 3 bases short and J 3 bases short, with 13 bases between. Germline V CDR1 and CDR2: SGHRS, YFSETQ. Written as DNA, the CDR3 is TGCGCCAGCAGCTCCGGACCCTCGCTCTACGAGCAGTACTTC. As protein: CASSSGPSLYEQYF.

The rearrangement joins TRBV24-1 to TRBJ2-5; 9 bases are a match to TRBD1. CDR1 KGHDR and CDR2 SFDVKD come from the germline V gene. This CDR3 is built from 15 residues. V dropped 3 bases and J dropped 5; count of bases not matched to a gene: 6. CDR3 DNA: TGTGCCACCAGTGATGGACAGGGGAGTAGGGAGACCCAGTACTTC. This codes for CATSDGQGSRETQYF.

In DNA form, the CDR3 reads TGTGCCAGCAGCTTAGCAACAGGGTCCTACAATGAGCAGTTCTTC. This codes for CASSLATGSYNEQFF. The V call is TRBV7-2, the J call TRBJ2-1; a weak D match, TRBD1 (6 bases). The CDR3 is 15 amino acids. The germline V and J ends were trimmed by 0 bases and 1 base, with 7 bases remaining between them. Per germline, CDR1 SGHTA and CDR2 FQGNSA.

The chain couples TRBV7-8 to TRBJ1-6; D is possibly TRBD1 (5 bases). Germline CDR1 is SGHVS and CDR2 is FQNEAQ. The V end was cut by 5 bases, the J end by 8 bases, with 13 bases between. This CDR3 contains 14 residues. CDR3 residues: CASSRLLGDSPLHF. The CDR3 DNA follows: TGTGCCAGCAGCCGTTTACTGGGGGATTCACCCCTCCACTTT.